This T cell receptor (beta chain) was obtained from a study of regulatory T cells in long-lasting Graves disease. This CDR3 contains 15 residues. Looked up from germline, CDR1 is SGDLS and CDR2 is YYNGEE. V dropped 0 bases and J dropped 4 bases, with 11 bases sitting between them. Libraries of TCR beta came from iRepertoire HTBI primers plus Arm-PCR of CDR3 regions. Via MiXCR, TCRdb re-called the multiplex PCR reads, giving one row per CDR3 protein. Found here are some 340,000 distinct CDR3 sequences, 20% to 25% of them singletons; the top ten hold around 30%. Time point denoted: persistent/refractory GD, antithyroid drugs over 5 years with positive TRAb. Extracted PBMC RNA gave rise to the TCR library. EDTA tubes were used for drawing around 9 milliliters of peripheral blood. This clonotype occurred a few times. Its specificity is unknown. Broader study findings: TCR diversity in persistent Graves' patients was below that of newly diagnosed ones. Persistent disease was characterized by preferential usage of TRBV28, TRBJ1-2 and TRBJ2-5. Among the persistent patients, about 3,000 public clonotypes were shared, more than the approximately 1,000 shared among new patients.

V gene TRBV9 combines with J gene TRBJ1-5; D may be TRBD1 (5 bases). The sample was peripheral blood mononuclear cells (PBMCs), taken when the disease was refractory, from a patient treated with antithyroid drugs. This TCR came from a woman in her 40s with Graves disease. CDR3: CASSVGDGTNQPQHF. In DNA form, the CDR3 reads TGTGCCAGCAGCGTAGGGGACGGTACAAATCAGCCCCAGCATTTT. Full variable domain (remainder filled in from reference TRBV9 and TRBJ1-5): DSGVTQTPKHLITATGQRVTLRCSPRSGDLSVYWYQQSLDQGLQFLIQYYNGEERAKGNILERFSAQQFPDLHSELNLSSLELGDSALYFCASSVGDGTNQPQHFGDGTRLSIL.